The sequence of this T cell receptor beta chain was determined in a study of PD-1 blockade in mismatch repair-deficient tumors. Libraries were prepared by immunoSEQ multiplex PCR; TCRdb keeps only in-frame clonotypes and omits some of them. The table lists about 34,000 clones, 80% of them singletons. The CDR3 spans 17 residues. V was clipped by 6 bases and J by 0 bases, with 16 bases between them. CDR1 SGHRS and CDR2 YFSETQ come from the germline V gene. All patients were mismatch repair deficient, assessed by either PCR or immunohistochemistry. The chain carries TRBV5-1 and TRBJ2-6; maybe TRBD1 (7 bases). This specimen was PBMCs, taken 6 weeks after starting pembrolizumab. This TCR came from an adult with mismatch repair-deficient cancer. CDR3: CASNQGGALSGANVLTF. The CDR3 DNA is TGCGCCAGCAACCAGGGGGGCGCCCTCTCTGGGGCCAACGTCCTGACTTTC.